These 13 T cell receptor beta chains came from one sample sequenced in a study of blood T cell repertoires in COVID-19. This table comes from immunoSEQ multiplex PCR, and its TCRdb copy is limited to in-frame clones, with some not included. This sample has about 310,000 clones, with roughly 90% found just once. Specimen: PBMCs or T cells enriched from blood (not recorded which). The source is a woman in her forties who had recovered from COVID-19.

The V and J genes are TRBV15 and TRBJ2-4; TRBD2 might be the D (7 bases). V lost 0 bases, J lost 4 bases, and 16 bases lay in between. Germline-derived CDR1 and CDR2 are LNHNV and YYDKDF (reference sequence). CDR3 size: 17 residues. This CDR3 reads CATSRDPVAGAKNIQYF. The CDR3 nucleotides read TGTGCCACCAGCAGAGATCCGGTCGCGGGGGCGAAAAACATTCAGTACTTC.

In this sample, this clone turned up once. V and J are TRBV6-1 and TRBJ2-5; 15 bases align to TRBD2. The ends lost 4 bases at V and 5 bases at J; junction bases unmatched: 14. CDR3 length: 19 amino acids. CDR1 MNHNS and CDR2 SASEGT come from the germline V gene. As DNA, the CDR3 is TGTGCCAGCAGTGCCTGGACTAGCGGGGGGGCTGATCGTGTGGAGACCCAGTACTTC. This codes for CASSAWTSGGADRVETQYF.

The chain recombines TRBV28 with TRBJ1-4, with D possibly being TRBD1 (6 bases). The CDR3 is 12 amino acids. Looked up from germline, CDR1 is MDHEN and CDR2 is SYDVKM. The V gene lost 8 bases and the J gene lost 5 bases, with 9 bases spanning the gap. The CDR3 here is CASRQGNEKLFF. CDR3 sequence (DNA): TGTGCCAGCCGTCAGGGGAATGAAAAACTGTTTTTT.

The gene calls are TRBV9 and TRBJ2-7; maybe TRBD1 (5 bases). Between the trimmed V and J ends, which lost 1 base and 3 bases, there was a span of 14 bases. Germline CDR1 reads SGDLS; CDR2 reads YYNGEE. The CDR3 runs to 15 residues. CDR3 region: CASSVSSQGNYEQYF. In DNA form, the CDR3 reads TGTGCCAGCAGCGTATCCAGCCAGGGAAACTACGAGCAGTACTTC.

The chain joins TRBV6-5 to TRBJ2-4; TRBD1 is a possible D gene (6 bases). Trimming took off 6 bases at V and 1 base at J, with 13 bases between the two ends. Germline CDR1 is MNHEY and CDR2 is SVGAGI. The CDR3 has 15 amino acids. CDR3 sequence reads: CASRPTGLAKNIQYF. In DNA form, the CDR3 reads TGTGCCAGCAGGCCTACAGGGTTGGCCAAAAACATTCAGTACTTC.

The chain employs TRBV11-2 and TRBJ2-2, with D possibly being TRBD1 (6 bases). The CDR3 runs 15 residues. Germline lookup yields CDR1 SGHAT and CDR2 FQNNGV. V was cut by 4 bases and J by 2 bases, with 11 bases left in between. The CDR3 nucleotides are TGTGCCAGCAGCTCCGGGACACCTAACACCGGGGAGCTGTTTTTT. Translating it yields CASSSGTPNTGELFF.

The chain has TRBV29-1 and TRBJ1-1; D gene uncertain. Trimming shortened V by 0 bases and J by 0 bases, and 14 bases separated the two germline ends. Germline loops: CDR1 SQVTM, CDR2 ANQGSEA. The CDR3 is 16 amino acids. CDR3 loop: CSVEDWRAALNTEAFF. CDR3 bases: TGCAGCGTTGAAGATTGGCGGGCAGCCTTGAACACTGAAGCTTTCTTT.

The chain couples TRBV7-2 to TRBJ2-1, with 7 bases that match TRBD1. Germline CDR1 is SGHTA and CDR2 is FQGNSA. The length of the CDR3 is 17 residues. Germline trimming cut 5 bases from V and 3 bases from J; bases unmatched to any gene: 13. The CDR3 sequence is CASSPRTGQDGYNEQFF. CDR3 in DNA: TGTGCCAGCAGCCCAAGAACCGGACAGGATGGCTACAATGAGCAGTTCTTC.

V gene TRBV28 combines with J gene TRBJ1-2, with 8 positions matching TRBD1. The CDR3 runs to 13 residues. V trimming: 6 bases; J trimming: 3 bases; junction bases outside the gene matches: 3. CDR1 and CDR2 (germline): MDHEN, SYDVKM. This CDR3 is CASRQQGDYGYTF. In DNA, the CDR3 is TGTGCCAGCAGACAACAGGGGGACTATGGCTACACCTTC.

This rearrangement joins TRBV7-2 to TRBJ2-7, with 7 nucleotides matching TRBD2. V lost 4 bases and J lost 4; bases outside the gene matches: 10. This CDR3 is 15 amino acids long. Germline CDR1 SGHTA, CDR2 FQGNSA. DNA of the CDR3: TGTGCCAGCAGCTCCCCTGGACTAGGCGGGTACGAGCAGTACTTC. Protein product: CASSSPGLGGYEQYF. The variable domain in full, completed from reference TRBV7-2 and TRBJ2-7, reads GAGVSQSPSNKVTEKGKDVELRCDPISGHTALYWYRQSLGQGLEFLIYFQGNSAPDKSGLPSDRFSAERTGGSVSTLTIQRTQQEDSAVYLCASSSPGLGGYEQYFGPGTRLTVT.

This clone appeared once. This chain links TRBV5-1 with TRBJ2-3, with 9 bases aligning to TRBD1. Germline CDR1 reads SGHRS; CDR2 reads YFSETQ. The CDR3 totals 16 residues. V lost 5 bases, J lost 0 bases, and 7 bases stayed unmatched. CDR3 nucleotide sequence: TGCGCCAGCAGGACCGGGACAGGGAGTAGCACAGATACGCAGTATTTT. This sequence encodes CASRTGTGSSTDTQYF. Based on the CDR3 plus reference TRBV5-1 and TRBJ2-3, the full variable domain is KAGVTQTPRYLIKTRGQQVTLSCSPISGHRSVSWYQQTPGQGLQFLFEYFSETQRNKGNFPGRFSGRQFSNSRSEMNVSTLELGDSALYLCASRTGTGSSTDTQYFGPGTRLTVL.

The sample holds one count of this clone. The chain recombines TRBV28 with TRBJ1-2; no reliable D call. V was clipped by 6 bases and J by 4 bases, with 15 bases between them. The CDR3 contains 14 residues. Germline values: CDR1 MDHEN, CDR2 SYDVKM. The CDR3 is CASSSAGLGYGYTF. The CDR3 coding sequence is TGTGCCAGCAGCTCAGCGGGTCTTGGCTATGGCTACACCTTC.

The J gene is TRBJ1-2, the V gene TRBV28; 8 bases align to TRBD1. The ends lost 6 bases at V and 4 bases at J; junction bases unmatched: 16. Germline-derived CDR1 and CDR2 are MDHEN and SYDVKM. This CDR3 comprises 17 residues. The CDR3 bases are TGTGCCAGCAGCCCTGATGTGCAGGGGGCGCTTGGCTATGGCTACACCTTC. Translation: CASSPDVQGALGYGYTF.